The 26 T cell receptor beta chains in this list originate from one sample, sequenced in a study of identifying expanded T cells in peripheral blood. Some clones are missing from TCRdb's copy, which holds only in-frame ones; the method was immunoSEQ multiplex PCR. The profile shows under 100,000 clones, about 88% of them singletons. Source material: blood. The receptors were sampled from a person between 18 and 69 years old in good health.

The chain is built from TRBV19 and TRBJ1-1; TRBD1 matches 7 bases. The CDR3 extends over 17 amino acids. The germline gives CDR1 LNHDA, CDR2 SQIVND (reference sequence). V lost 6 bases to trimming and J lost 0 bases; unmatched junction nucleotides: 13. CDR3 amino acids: CASSKTGDGVLNTEAFF. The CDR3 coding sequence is TGTGCCAGTAGCAAAACAGGGGATGGCGTTTTGAACACTGAAGCTTTCTTT.

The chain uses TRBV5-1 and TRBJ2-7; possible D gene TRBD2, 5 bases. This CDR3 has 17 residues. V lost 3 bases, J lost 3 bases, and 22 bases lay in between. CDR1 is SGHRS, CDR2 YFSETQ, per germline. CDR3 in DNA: TGCGCCAGCAGCTACGGTGGAGGTAGGCATCACCTCTACGAGCAGTACTTC. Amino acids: CASSYGGGRHHLYEQYF.

The CDR3 DNA follows: TGTGCCAGCAACCGGGACCCAACATTTAACACCGGGGAGCTGTTTTTT. This codes for CASNRDPTFNTGELFF. This chain connects TRBV5-6 to TRBJ2-2, with D perhaps given as TRBD1 or TRBD2 (5 bases each). The CDR3 has 16 residues. CDR1 and CDR2 (germline): SGHDT, YYEEEE. Between the trimmed V and J ends, which lost 6 bases and 2 bases, there was a span of 17 bases.

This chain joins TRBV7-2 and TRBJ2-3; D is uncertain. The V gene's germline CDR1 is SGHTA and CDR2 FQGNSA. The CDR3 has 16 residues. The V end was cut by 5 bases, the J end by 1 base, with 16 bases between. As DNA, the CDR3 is TGTGCCAGCAGCCAAGGAACGGTGCGTGGCACAGATACGCAGTATTTT. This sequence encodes CASSQGTVRGTDTQYF.

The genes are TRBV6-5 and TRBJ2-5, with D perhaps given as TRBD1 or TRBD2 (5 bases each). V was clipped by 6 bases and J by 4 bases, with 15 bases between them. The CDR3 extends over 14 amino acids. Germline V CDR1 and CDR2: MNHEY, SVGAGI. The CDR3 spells CASSSPGAVETQYF. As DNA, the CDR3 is TGTGCCAGCAGCTCTCCCGGGGCGGTAGAGACCCAGTACTTC.

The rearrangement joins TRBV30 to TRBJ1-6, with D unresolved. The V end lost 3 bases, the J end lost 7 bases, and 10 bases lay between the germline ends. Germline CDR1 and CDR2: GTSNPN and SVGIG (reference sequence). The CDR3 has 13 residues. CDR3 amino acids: CAWREEGNSPLHF. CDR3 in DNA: TGTGCCTGGAGGGAAGAAGGGAATTCACCCCTCCACTTT.

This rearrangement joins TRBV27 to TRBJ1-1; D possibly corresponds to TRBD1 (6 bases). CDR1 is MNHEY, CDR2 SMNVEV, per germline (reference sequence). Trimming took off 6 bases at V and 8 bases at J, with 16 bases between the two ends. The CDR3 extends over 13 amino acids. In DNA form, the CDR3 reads TGTGCCAGCAGCCTCCTTGGCGGGGGCGAAGCTTTCTTT. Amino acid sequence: CASSLLGGGEAFF.

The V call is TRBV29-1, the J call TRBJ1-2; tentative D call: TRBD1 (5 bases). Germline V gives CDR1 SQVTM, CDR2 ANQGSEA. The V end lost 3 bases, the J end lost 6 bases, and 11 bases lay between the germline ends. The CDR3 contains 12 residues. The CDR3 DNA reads TGCAGCGTTGATCAGGGTTCGAATGGCTACACCTTC. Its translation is CSVDQGSNGYTF.

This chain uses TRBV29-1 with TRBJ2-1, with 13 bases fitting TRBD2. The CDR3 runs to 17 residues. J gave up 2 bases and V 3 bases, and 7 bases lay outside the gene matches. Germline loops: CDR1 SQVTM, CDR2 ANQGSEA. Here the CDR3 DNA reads TGCAGCGTTGAGGATAGACTAGCGGGGGGTACCTACAATGAGCAGTTCTTC. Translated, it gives CSVEDRLAGGTYNEQFF.

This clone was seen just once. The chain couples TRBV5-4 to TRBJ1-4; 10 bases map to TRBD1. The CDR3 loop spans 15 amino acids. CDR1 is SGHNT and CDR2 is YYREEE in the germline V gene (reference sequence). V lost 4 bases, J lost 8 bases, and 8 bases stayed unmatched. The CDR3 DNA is TGTGCCAGCAGCCGTTCTGGGACAGGGGTCGAAAAACTGTTTTTT. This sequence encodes CASSRSGTGVEKLFF.

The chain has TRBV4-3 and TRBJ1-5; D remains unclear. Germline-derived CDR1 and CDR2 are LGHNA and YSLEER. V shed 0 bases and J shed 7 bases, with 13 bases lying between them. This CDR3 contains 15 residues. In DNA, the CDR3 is TGCGCCAGCAGCCAAGATCCCGGTAGGGAACAGCCCCAGCATTTT. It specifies CASSQDPGREQPQHF.

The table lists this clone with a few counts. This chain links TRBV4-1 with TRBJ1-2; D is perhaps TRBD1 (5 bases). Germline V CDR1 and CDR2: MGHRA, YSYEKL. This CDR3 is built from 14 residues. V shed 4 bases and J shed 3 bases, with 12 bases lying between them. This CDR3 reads CASSPRAGHYGYTF. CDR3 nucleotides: TGCGCCAGCAGCCCCCGAGCAGGGCACTATGGCTACACCTTC.

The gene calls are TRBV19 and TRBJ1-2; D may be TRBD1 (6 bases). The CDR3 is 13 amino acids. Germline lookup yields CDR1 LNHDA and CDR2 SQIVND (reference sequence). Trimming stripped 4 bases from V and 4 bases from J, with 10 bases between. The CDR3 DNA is TGTGCCAGTAGTACCGGACAGACCTATGGCTACACCTTC. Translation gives CASSTGQTYGYTF. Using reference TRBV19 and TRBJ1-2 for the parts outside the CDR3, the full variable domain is DGGITQSPKYLFRKEGQNVTLSCEQNLNHDAMYWYRQDPGQGLRLIYYSQIVNDFQKGDIAEGYSVSREKKESFPLTVTSAQKNPTAFYLCASSTGQTYGYTFGSGTRLTVV.

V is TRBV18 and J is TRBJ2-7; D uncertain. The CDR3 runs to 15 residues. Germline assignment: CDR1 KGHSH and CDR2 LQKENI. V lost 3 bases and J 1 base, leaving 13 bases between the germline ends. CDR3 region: CASSPGSSESYEQYF. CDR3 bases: TGTGCCAGCTCACCGGGCAGCTCAGAATCCTACGAGCAGTACTTC.

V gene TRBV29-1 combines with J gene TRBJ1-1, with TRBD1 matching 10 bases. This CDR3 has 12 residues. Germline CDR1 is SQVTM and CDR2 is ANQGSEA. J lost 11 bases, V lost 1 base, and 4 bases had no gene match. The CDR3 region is CSVEADRGQAFF. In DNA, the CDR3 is TGCAGCGTTGAAGCTGACAGGGGGCAGGCTTTCTTT.

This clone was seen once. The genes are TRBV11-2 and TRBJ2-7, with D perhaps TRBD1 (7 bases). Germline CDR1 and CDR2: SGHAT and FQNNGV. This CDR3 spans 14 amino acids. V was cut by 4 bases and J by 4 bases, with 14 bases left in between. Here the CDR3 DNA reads TGTGCCAGCAGCTCATCAGGGGGGAGGTACGAGCAGTACTTC. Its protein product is CASSSSGGRYEQYF. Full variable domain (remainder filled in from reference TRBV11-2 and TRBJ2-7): EAGVAQSPRYKIIEKRQSVAFWCNPISGHATLYWYQQILGQGPKLLIQFQNNGVVDDSQLPKDRFSAERLKGVDSTLKIQPAKLEDSAVYLCASSSSGGRYEQYFGPGTRLTVT.

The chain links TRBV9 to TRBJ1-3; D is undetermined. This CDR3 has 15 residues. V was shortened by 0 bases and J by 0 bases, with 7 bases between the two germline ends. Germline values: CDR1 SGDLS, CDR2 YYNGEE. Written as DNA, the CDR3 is TGTGCCAGCAGCGTAGGTCGAACCTCTGGAAACACCATATATTTT. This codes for CASSVGRTSGNTIYF.

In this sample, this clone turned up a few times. In nucleotides, the CDR3 is TGTGCCAGTACCCGGACGGGGGGCAATCAGCCCCAGCATTTT. This encodes CASTRTGGNQPQHF. The chain couples TRBV19 to TRBJ1-5; D may be TRBD1 (5 bases). Trimming pared 7 bases from V and 2 bases from J, leaving 12 bases between. The CDR3 runs to 14 residues. The germline gives CDR1 LNHDA, CDR2 SQIVND (reference sequence). Supplemented by reference TRBV19 and TRBJ1-5, the full variable domain reads DGGITQSPKYLFRKEGQNVTLSCEQNLNHDAMYWYRQDPGQGLRLIYYSQIVNDFQKGDIAEGYSVSREKKESFPLTVTSAQKNPTAFYLCASTRTGGNQPQHFGDGTRLSIL.

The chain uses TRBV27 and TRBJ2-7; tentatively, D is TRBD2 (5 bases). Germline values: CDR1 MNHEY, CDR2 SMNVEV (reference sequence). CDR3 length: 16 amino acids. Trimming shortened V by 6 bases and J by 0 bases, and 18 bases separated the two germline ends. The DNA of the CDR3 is TGTGCCAGCAGATACACTGGACTCATCAGCTCCTACGAGCAGTACTTC. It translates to CASRYTGLISSYEQYF.

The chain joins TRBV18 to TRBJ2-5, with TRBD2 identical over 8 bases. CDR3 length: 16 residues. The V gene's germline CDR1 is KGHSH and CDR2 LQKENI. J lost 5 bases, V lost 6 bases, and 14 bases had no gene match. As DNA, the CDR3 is TGTGCCAGCTCCCCCCGAGTACTAGCGGTAGGGGAGACCCAGTACTTC. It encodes CASSPRVLAVGETQYF.

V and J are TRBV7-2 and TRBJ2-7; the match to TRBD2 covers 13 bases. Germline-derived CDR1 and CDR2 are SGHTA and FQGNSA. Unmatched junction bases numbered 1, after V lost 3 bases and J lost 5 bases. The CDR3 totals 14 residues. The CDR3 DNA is TGTGCCAGCAGCTTGGGGACTAGCGGGGACGAGCAGTACTTC. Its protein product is CASSLGTSGDEQYF. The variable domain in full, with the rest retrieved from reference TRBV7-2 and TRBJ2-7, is GAGVSQSPSNKVTEKGKDVELRCDPISGHTALYWYRQSLGQGLEFLIYFQGNSAPDKSGLPSDRFSAERTGGSVSTLTIQRTQQEDSAVYLCASSLGTSGDEQYFGPGTRLTVT.

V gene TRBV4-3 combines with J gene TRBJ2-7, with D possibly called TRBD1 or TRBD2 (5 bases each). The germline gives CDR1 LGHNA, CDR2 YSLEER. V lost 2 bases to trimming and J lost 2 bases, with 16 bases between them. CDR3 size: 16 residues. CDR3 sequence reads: CASSQYYRDGAYEQYF. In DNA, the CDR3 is TGCGCCAGCAGCCAATACTACCGGGACGGAGCCTACGAGCAGTACTTC.

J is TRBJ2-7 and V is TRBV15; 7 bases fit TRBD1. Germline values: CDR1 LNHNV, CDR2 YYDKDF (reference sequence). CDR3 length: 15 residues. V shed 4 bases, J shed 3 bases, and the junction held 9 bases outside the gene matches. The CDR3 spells CATSIRVGQLYEQYF. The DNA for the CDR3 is TGTGCCACCAGCATTAGAGTGGGACAGCTCTACGAGCAGTACTTC.

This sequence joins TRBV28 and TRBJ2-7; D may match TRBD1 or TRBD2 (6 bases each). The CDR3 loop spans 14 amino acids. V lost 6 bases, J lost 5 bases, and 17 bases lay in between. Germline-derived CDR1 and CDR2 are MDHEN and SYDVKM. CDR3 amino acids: CASRVGGLNDEQYF. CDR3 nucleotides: TGTGCCAGCAGGGTGGGGGGCCTGAATGACGAGCAGTACTTC.

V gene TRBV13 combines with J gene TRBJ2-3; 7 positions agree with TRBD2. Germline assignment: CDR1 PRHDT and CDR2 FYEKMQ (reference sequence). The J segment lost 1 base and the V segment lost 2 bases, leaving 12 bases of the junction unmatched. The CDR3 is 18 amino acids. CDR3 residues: CASSLKGEERGGTDTQYF. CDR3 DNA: TGTGCCAGCAGCTTAAAAGGGGAGGAGCGGGGAGGCACAGATACGCAGTATTTT.

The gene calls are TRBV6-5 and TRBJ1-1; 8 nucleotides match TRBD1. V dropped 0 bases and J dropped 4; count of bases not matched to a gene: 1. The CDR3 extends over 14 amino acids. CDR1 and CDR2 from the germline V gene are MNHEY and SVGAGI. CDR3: CASSYSQGATEAFF. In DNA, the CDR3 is TGTGCCAGCAGTTACTCTCAGGGGGCCACTGAAGCTTTCTTT.